Below, one T cell receptor beta chain is given with its context. Its antigen remains unidentified. This specimen belongs to a study of graft-versus-host responses after intestinal transplantation. For the study at large: Anti-thymocyte globulin was used for induction in all recipients, who then took tacrolimus and steroids for 2 to 4 years.

The study's findings and limits: Recipient marrow harbored GvH clones, some of which surfaced first in ileum or blood. Some patients had graft-donor T cell macrochimerism. In their allografts, the ratios of graft-versus-host to host-versus-graft T cell clones were high.

TCRdb's copy holds only in-frame clones and misses some; the assay was immunoSEQ multiplex PCR. The sample lists approximately 77,000 clones; approximately 91% were seen once. Trimming took off 4 bases at V and 1 base at J, with 4 bases between the two ends. CDR1 MNHEY and CDR2 SVGAGI come from the germline V gene. This CDR3 has 13 amino acids. The clonotype was recovered from a human donor who received an intestinal transplant. The chain has TRBV6-5 and TRBJ2-2, with unresolved D. The input for sequencing was unstimulated CD4+ T cells sorted from spleen or lymph node cells, taken before intestinal transplant. The CDR3 nucleotides read TGTGCCAGCAGTTTTAGGAACACCGGGGAGCTGTTTTTT. This translates into CASSFRNTGELFF.